Following are 28 T cell receptor beta chains from one sample sequenced in a study of T-cell reconstitution after alpha-beta-depleted transplantation in children. Unique molecular identifiers featured in how the TCRbeta library was prepared. TCRdb re-derived calls from the PCR reads in MiXCR, one entry per CDR3 protein. This sample carries 600,000 to 800,000 distinct CDR3 sequences, around 13% of them seen once, and the ten largest clones take approximately 0.8%. The sample was PBMCs, taken before TCRalphabeta/CD19-depleted stem cell transplant. The receptor source for this set is a girl between 2 and 10 years old with congenital amegakaryocytic thrombocytopenia, due to receive a stem cell transplant.

This chain joins TRBV14 and TRBJ2-1; the D gene could be TRBD1 or TRBD2 (5 bases each). This CDR3 is built from 17 residues. Per germline, CDR1 SGHDN and CDR2 FVKESK. With 0 bases removed from V and 5 bases from J, the gap between germline ends came to 17 bases. CDR3 amino acids: CASSQELAQEWDNEQFF. In DNA, the CDR3 is TGTGCCAGCAGCCAAGAGCTAGCACAGGAGTGGGACAATGAGCAGTTCTTC.

The CDR3 reads CASSEGAGGPVDEQFF. As DNA, the CDR3 is TGTGCCAGCTCCGAGGGAGCGGGGGGACCTGTGGATGAGCAGTTCTTC. The J gene is TRBJ2-1, the V gene TRBV18, with TRBD2 identical over 9 bases. The CDR3 contains 16 residues. Germline CDR1 reads KGHSH; CDR2 reads LQKENI. With 6 bases clipped from V and 8 bases from J, the junction kept 14 bases outside the gene matches.

This clonotype was seen only once. This sequence joins TRBV3-1 and TRBJ2-2; no firm D call. The germline V gene has CDR1 LGHDT and CDR2 YNNKEL (reference sequence). V gave up 5 bases and J gave up 8 bases, with 9 bases separating them. CDR3 length: 12 residues. The chain's CDR3 is CASSYRVGELFF. DNA of the CDR3: TGTGCCAGCAGCTATCGAGTGGGGGAGCTGTTTTTT.

This clonotype appeared many times. V and J are TRBV29-1 and TRBJ1-1, with 8 bases that match TRBD1. This CDR3 contains 13 residues. Trimming at V came to 8 bases and at J to 1 base, leaving 6 bases not matched to a gene. CDR1 SQVTM and CDR2 ANQGSEA come from the germline V gene. For the CDR3, the DNA is TGCAGCCTACTACAGGGGGGGAACACTGAAGCTTTCTTT. Translation: CSLLQGGNTEAFF.

V and J are TRBV27 and TRBJ1-1; 9 positions agree with TRBD1. The length of the CDR3 is 16 residues. Germline assignment: CDR1 MNHEY and CDR2 SMNVEV (reference sequence). V lost 3 bases and J lost 5; bases outside the gene matches: 10. This CDR3 reads CASSFPPGQGGTEAFF. In DNA, the CDR3 is TGTGCCAGCAGTTTCCCCCCGGGACAGGGAGGAACTGAAGCTTTCTTT.

This clonotype came up a few times. The chain recombines TRBV5-1 with TRBJ2-3; 13 bases map to TRBD2. Germline CDR1 and CDR2: SGHRS and YFSETQ. J was trimmed by 1 base and V by 3 bases; bases with no gene match: 11. This CDR3 has 19 residues. The CDR3 loop reads CASSSILAGGPSGTDTQYF. CDR3 nucleotides: TGCGCCAGCAGCTCCATACTAGCGGGAGGGCCCTCGGGCACAGATACGCAGTATTTT.

This clonotype was counted ten times or more. The V gene is TRBV2, the J gene TRBJ1-1, with D unclear. Trimming removed 2 bases at V and 4 bases at J, with 11 bases between. CDR3 length: 14 amino acids. Germline CDR1 SNHLY, CDR2 FYNNEI. The CDR3 DNA reads TGTGCCAGCAGTGAAACTCGGGAAAGCACTGAAGCTTTCTTT. Its translation: CASSETRESTEAFF.

The chain recombines TRBV7-9 with TRBJ2-4; D is possibly TRBD1 (5 bases). The V and J ends lost 4 bases and 6 bases respectively, with 28 bases between them. Germline values: CDR1 SEHNR, CDR2 FQNEAQ (reference sequence). This CDR3 is built from 19 residues. CDR3 sequence: CASSSSDSLRRQRVNIQYF. CDR3 DNA: TGTGCCAGCAGCTCCTCCGACAGCCTTCGAAGACAAAGGGTAAACATTCAGTACTTC.

This clonotype was observed a few times. The V call is TRBV4-2, the J call TRBJ2-1; 14 bases match TRBD2. J was trimmed by 10 bases and V by 1 base; bases with no gene match: 6. Germline V CDR1 and CDR2: LGHNA, YNFKEQ. CDR3 length equals 16 residues. CDR3 in DNA: TGTGCCAGCAGCCAAGTAGGGGGACTAGCGGGGGAAGAGCAGTTCTTC. Translating gives CASSQVGGLAGEEQFF.

This clonotype has a handful of counts. This sequence joins TRBV12-3 or TRBV12-4 and TRBJ2-7, with D perhaps matching TRBD1 or TRBD2 (6 bases each). The CDR3 is 15 amino acids. The ends were cut back, 2 bases at V and 3 bases at J, with 14 bases in the middle. In nucleotides, the CDR3 is TGTGCCAGCAGTTTAAGGGGGGTTGGTAGCTACGAGCAGTACTTC. This gives the protein CASSLRGVGSYEQYF.

This clonotype showed up many times. This sequence joins TRBV7-2 and TRBJ2-7; the match to TRBD2 covers 9 bases. The CDR3 spans 14 residues. Germline CDR1 and CDR2: SGHTA and FQGNSA. The junction had 2 bases not matched to a gene; V was cut back by 2 bases and J by 3 bases. This chain's CDR3 is CASSLRGRGYEQYF. Here the CDR3 DNA reads TGTGCCAGCAGCTTACGCGGGAGGGGCTACGAGCAGTACTTC.

This clonotype was counted ten times or more. The rearrangement uses TRBV20-1 and TRBJ2-4; D possibly corresponds to TRBD1 (7 bases). V was clipped by 0 bases and J by 1 base, with 16 bases between them. This CDR3 spans 17 amino acids. The germline V gene has CDR1 DFQATT and CDR2 SNEGSKA (reference sequence). CDR3 in amino acids: CSARDLYAGQAKNIQYF. CDR3 in DNA: TGCAGTGCTAGAGATCTCTACGCGGGACAGGCCAAAAACATTCAGTACTTC.

The chain joins TRBV30 to TRBJ1-2; 8 bases align to TRBD1. Trimming removed 3 bases from V and 2 bases from J; junction bases left unmatched: 8. Germline CDR1 reads GTSNPN; CDR2 reads SVGIG (reference sequence). The CDR3 is made up of 15 amino acids. CDR3 loop: CAWRSLGDRNYGYTF. In DNA, the CDR3 is TGTGCCTGGAGATCTTTGGGGGACAGGAACTATGGCTACACCTTC.

Of note for this clonotype: Being one base from a much bigger clone, this may be a read error. V usage is TRBV5-1 and J usage is TRBJ2-1; D is undetermined. The CDR3 runs to 15 residues. Per the germline V gene, CDR1 is SGHRS and CDR2 is YFSETQ. CDR3 in DNA: TGCGCCAGCAGCTTGGCCAACACTATCTTCAATGAGCAGCTCTTC. Protein sequence: CASSLANTIFNEQLF. The full variable domain, its missing parts supplied by reference TRBV5-1 and TRBJ2-1, is KAGVTQTPRYLIKTRGQQVTLSCSPISGHRSVSWYQQTPGQGLQFLFEYFSETQRNKGNFPGRFSGRQFSNSRSEMNVSTLELGDSALYLCASSLANTIFNEQLFGPGTRLTVL.

There are a few counts of this clonotype. The chain employs TRBV5-6 and TRBJ2-3; D is undetermined. V lost 1 base and J lost 4, with 10 bases in between. Germline V CDR1 and CDR2: SGHDT, YYEEEE. This CDR3 spans 14 amino acids. Written as DNA, the CDR3 is TGTGCCAGCAGCTTGCAAACGCCCGCAGATACGCAGTATTTT. Translation: CASSLQTPADTQYF.

In regard to this clonotype: A much larger clone lies one base from this, so it may be a read error. The chain combines TRBV20-1 with TRBJ2-7, with no clear D. The V end lost 0 bases, the J end lost 3 bases, and 6 bases lay between the germline ends. Germline CDR1 DFQATT, CDR2 SNEGSKA (reference sequence). This CDR3 has 12 amino acids. The CDR3 region is CSARDKGYEQYF. CDR3 bases: TGCAGTGCTAGAGATAAGGGCTACGAGCAGTACTTC.

Many counts were recorded for this clonotype. The rearrangement joins TRBV5-1 to TRBJ2-7, with D maybe TRBD2 (6 bases). Trimming pared 4 bases from V and 0 bases from J, leaving 11 bases between. The CDR3 contains 14 residues. Germline CDR1 reads SGHRS; CDR2 reads YFSETQ. This CDR3 reads CASSGDSSSYEQYF. CDR3 nucleotides: TGCGCCAGCAGCGGGGACTCGAGCTCCTACGAGCAGTACTTC.

There are many counts of this clonotype. The V call is TRBV5-1, the J call TRBJ2-4; TRBD2 matches 13 bases. Unmatched junction bases numbered 11, after V lost 0 bases and J lost 8 bases. The V gene's germline CDR1 is SGHRS and CDR2 YFSETQ. This CDR3 has 18 residues. The CDR3 DNA reads TGCGCCAGCAGCTTGGAACCGGGACTAGCGGGACCTGGGGACATTCAGTACTTC. It encodes CASSLEPGLAGPGDIQYF. The entire variable domain, with the rest obtained from reference TRBV5-1 and TRBJ2-4, is as follows: KAGVTQTPRYLIKTRGQQVTLSCSPISGHRSVSWYQQTPGQGLQFLFEYFSETQRNKGNFPGRFSGRQFSNSRSEMNVSTLELGDSALYLCASSLEPGLAGPGDIQYFGAGTRLSVL.

Ten or more counts support this clonotype. The chain combines TRBV24-1 with TRBJ2-7, with D possibly matching TRBD1 (6 bases). Germline V gene data show CDR1 as KGHDR and CDR2 as SFDVKD. The length of the CDR3 is 16 residues. Trimming pared 2 bases from V and 6 bases from J, leaving 19 bases between. The CDR3 nucleotides are TGTGCCACCAGTGATTCCGGGACATCAATGAGGGGCGAGCAGTACTTC. Amino acids: CATSDSGTSMRGEQYF.

This clonotype was seen at least ten times. V gene TRBV6-2 or TRBV6-3 combines with J gene TRBJ2-5, with 8 bases matching TRBD2. The CDR3 runs 16 residues. J was trimmed by 4 bases and V by 0 bases; bases with no gene match: 7. Germline V gene data show CDR1 as MNHEY and CDR2 as SVGEGT. CDR3 nucleotides: TGTGCCAGCAGTTACTCTGGCCCGGCGGGAGGAGAGACCCAGTACTTC. It is translated as CASSYSGPAGGETQYF.

This clonotype was detected only a few times. The chain combines TRBV20-1 with TRBJ2-1, with TRBD2 as a possible D gene (6 bases). Germline CDR1 reads DFQATT; CDR2 reads SNEGSKA (reference sequence). Trimming removed 4 bases from V and 8 bases from J, with 15 bases in between. The CDR3 has 13 amino acids. The CDR3 sequence is CSAIRESPDEQFF. The CDR3, as DNA: TGCAGTGCTATTCGGGAGAGTCCAGATGAGCAGTTCTTC.

This clonotype was detected many times. The chain couples TRBV27 to TRBJ2-3; 9 bases are a match to TRBD1. V trimming: 6 bases; J trimming: 4 bases; junction bases outside the gene matches: 2. CDR1 and CDR2 from the germline V gene are MNHEY and SMNVEV (reference sequence). CDR3 length: 13 residues. CDR3 protein: CASRRTGADTQYF. DNA of the CDR3: TGTGCCAGCAGACGGACAGGGGCAGATACGCAGTATTTT.

The table lists this clonotype with many counts. This chain joins TRBV7-6 and TRBJ1-1; D possibly corresponds to TRBD1 (6 bases). This CDR3 contains 12 residues. The ends were cut back, 5 bases at V and 11 bases at J, with 15 bases in the middle. Looked up from germline, CDR1 is SGHVS and CDR2 is FNYEAQ. The CDR3 DNA is TGTGCCAGCAGCCCGACCGGGGGGCAGGCTTTCTTT. Amino acid sequence: CASSPTGGQAFF.

This clonotype occurred a few times. V usage is TRBV5-6 and J usage is TRBJ2-3; 9 nucleotides line up with TRBD1. In germline, CDR1 is SGHDT, CDR2 YYEEEE. V lost 5 bases and J lost 4; bases outside the gene matches: 8. CDR3 length: 15 amino acids. CDR3 region: CASSPGTGNADTQYF. CDR3 sequence (DNA): TGTGCCAGCAGTCCCGGGACAGGGAACGCAGATACGCAGTATTTT.

V gene TRBV20-1 combines with J gene TRBJ2-7, with 9 nucleotides matching TRBD2. The V and J ends lost 8 bases and 3 bases, in that order; junction bases with no gene match: 11. Germline-derived CDR1 and CDR2 are DFQATT and SNEGSKA (reference sequence). This CDR3 spans 14 amino acids. The chain's CDR3 is CSTRRTSEIYEQYF. CDR3 nucleotides: TGCAGTACGCGAAGGACTAGCGAAATCTACGAGCAGTACTTC.

This clonotype came up a few times. The chain has TRBV29-1 and TRBJ2-7; 8 positions agree with TRBD1. The CDR3 length is 14 residues. Trimming cost V 3 bases and J 5 bases; bases outside gene matches: 9. Germline V CDR1 and CDR2: SQVTM, ANQGSEA. The DNA of the CDR3 is TGCAGCGTTGAGGACGGACAGGGTCTTAACGAGCAGTACTTC. It specifies CSVEDGQGLNEQYF.

This clonotype was detected ten times or more. This chain uses TRBV7-6 with TRBJ2-5; the D call may be TRBD1 or TRBD2 (5 bases each). In germline, CDR1 is SGHVS, CDR2 FNYEAQ. The CDR3 extends over 10 amino acids. Trimming stripped 8 bases from V and 9 bases from J, with 10 bases between. CDR3 region: CASSRGAQYF. CDR3 coding DNA: TGTGCCAGCTCTCGAGGGGCCCAGTACTTC.

The chain couples TRBV4-1 to TRBJ2-7, with D perhaps TRBD1 (6 bases). Trimming took 1 base from V and 6 from J, leaving 16 bases between them. The germline V gene encodes CDR1 MGHRA and CDR2 YSYEKL. CDR3 length: 15 residues. CDR3 nucleotides: TGCGCCAGCAGCCAAGCACAGGGTACTTGGGGCGAGCAGTACTTC. Protein: CASSQAQGTWGEQYF.